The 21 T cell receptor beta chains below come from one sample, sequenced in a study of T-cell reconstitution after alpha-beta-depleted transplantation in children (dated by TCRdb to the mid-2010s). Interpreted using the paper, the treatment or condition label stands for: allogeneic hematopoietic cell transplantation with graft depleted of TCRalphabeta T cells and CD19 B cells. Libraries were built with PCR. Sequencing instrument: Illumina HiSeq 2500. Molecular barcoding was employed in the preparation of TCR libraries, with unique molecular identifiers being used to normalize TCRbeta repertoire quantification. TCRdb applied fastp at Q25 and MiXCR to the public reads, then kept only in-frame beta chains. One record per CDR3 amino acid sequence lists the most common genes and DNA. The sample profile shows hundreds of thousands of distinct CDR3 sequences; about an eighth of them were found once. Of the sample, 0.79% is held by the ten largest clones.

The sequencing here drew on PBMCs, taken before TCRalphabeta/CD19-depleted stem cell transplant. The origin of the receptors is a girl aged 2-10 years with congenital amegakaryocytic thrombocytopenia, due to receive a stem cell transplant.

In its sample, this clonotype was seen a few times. Written as DNA, the CDR3 is TGTGCCAGCAATCCCCCTCATAGACTAGCGGGACGCTACAATGAGCAGTTCTTC. It yields the protein CASNPPHRLAGRYNEQFF. The chain uses TRBV11-1 and TRBJ2-1, with 11 bases lining up with TRBD2. Germline V lookup: CDR1 SGHAT, CDR2 FQDESV (reference sequence). J gave up 3 bases and V 7 bases, and 14 bases lay outside the gene matches. The CDR3 is 18 amino acids.

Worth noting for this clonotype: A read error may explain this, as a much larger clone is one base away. DNA for the CDR3: TGCAGCGTTGAAGATGGGGGCCAGTTAGACTTC. The encoded protein is CSVEDGGQLDF. V gene TRBV29-1 combines with J gene TRBJ2-1; D is perhaps TRBD1 (6 bases). The CDR3 spans 11 residues. The germline V gene has CDR1 SQVTM and CDR2 ANQGSEA.

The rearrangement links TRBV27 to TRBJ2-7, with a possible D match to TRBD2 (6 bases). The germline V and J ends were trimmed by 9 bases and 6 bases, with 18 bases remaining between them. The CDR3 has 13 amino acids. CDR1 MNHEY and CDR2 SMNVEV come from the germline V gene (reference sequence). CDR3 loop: CASRAGSPCEQYF. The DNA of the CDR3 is TGTGCCAGTCGAGCCGGGAGCCCCTGCGAGCAGTACTTC.

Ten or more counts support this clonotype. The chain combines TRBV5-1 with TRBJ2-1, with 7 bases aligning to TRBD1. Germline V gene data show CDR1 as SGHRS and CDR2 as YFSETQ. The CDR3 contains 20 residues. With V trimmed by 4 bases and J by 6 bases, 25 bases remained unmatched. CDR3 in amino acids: CASSPSPDRTKRIVGNEQFF. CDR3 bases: TGCGCCAGCAGCCCATCGCCGGACAGGACAAAACGTATCGTGGGCAATGAGCAGTTCTTC.

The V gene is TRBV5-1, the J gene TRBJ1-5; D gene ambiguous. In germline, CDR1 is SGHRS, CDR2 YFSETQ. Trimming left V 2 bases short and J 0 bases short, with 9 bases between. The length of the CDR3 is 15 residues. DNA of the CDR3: TGCGCCAGCAGCTTAGGCAGTTCTAGCAATCAGCCCCAGCATTTT. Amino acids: CASSLGSSSNQPQHF.

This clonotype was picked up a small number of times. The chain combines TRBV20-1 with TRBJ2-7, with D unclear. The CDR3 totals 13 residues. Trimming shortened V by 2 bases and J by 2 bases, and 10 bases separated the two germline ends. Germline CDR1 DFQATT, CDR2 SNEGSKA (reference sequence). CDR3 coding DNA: TGCAGTGCTAGACCCCCGAATGCCTACGAGCAGTACTTC. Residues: CSARPPNAYEQYF.

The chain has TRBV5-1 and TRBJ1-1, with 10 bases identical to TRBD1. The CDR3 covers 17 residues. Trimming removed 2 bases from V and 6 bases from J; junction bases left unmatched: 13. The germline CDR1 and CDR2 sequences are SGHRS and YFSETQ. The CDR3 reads CASSFSFTGQGFAEAFF. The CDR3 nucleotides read TGCGCCAGCAGCTTCTCCTTTACGGGACAGGGGTTCGCTGAAGCTTTCTTT.

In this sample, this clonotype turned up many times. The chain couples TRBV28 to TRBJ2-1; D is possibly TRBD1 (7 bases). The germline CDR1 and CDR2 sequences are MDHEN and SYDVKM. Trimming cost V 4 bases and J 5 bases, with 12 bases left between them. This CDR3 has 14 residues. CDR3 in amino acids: CASSSGGTNNEQFF. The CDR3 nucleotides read TGTGCCAGCAGTTCAGGGGGGACAAACAATGAGCAGTTCTTC.

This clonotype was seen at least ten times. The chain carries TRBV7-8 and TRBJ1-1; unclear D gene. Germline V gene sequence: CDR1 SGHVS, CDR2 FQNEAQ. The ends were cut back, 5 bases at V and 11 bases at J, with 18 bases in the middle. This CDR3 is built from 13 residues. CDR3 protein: CASSPDPFTGAFF. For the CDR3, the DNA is TGTGCCAGCAGCCCAGACCCCTTCACGGGGGCTTTCTTT.

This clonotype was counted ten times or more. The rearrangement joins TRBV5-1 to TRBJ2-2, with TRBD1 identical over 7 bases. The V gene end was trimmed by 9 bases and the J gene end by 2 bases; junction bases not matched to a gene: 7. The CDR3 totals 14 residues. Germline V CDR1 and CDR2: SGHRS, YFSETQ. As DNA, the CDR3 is TGCGCCATATCGGGACAGACAAACACCGGGGAGCTGTTTTTT. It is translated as CAISGQTNTGELFF.

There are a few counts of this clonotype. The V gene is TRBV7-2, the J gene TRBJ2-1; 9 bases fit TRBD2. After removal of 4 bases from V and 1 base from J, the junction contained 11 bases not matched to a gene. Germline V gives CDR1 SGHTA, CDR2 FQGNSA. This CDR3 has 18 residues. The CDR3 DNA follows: TGTGCCAGCAGCTCTAGCGGGCGGGAGGGCCTATCCTACAATGAGCAGTTCTTC. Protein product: CASSSSGREGLSYNEQFF.

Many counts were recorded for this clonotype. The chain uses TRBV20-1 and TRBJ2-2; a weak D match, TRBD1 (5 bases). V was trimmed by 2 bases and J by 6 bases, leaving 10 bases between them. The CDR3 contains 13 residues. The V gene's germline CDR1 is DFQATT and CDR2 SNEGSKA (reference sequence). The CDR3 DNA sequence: TGCAGTGCTAGACCTGGGGCGGCCGGGGAGCTGTTTTTT. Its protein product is CSARPGAAGELFF.

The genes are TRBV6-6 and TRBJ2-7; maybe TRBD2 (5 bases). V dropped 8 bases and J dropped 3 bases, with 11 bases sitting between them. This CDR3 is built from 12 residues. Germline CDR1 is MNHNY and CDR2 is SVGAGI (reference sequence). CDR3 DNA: TGTGCCAGCCGACTATCCGGCTACGAGCAGTACTTC. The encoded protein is CASRLSGYEQYF.

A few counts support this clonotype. The CDR3 DNA follows: TGTGCCAGCAGCTTATCGGTTAAGGATGAGCAGTTCTTC. Encoded protein: CASSLSVKDEQFF. V is TRBV7-3 and J is TRBJ2-1, with D hard to call. CDR3 length equals 13 residues. The germline V gene has CDR1 SGHTA and CDR2 FQGTGA. V lost 2 bases to trimming and J lost 8 bases, with 10 bases between them. The full variable domain, with the rest looked up from reference TRBV7-3 and TRBJ2-1, is GAGVSQTPSNKVTEKGKYVELRCDPISGHTALYWYRQSLGQGPEFLIYFQGTGAADDSGLPNDRFFAVRPEGSVSTLKIQRTERGDSAVYLCASSLSVKDEQFFGPGTRLTVL.

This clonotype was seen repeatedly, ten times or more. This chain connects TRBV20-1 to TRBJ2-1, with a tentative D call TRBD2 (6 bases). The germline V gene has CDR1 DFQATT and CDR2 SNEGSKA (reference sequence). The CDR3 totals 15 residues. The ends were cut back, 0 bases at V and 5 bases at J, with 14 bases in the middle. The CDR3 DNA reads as TGCAGTGCTAGAGACCCTTCCGGGAGTAACAATGAGCAGTTCTTC. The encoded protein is CSARDPSGSNNEQFF.

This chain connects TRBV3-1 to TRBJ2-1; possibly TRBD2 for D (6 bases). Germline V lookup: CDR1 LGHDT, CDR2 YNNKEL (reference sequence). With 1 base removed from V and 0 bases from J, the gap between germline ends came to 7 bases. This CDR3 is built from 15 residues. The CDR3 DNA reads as TGTGCCAGCAGCCAAGGGAGGGTCTCCTACAATGAGCAGTTCTTC. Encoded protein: CASSQGRVSYNEQFF.

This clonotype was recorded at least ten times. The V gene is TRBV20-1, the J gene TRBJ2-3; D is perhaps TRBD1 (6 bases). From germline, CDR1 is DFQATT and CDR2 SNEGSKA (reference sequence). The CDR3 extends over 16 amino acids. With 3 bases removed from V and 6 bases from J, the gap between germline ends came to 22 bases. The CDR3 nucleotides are TGCAGTGCTAGTTTCTACAGGGAATCTGAGCAGGATACGCAGTATTTT. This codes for CSASFYRESEQDTQYF.

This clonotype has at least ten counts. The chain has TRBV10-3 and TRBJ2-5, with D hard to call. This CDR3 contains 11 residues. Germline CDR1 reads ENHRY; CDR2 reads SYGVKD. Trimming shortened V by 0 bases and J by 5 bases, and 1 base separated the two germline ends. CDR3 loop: CAISESETQYF. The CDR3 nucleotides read TGTGCCATCAGTGAGTCGGAGACCCAGTACTTC.

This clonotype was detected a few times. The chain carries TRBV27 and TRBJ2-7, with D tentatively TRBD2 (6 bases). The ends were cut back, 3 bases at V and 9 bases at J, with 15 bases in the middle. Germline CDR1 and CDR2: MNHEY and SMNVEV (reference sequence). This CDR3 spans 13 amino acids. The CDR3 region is CASSFGLGGWQYF. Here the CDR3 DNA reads TGTGCCAGCAGTTTTGGGTTGGGGGGATGGCAGTACTTC.

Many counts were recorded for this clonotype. The CDR3 reads CSARDVWQDLGYEQYF. The CDR3 DNA sequence: TGCAGTGCTAGAGATGTTTGGCAGGACCTCGGCTACGAGCAGTACTTC. The rearrangement uses TRBV20-1 and TRBJ2-7, with D hard to call. CDR1 is DFQATT, CDR2 SNEGSKA, per germline (reference sequence). The CDR3 sequence is 16 residues long. Trimming cost V 0 bases and J 3 bases, with 18 bases left between them.

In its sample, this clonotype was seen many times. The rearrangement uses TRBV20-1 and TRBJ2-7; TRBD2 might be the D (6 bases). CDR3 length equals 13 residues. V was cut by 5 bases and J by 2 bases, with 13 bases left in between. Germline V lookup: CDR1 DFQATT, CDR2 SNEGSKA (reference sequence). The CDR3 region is CSASRDSTYEQYF. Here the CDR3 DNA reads TGCAGTGCTTCCCGGGACTCGACCTACGAGCAGTACTTC.